A selection of T cell receptor beta chains follows, all from one sample in a study of blood T cell repertoires in COVID-19. Clones were sequenced by immunoSEQ multiplex PCR, and TCRdb holds only the in-frame ones, with some missing. The table lists hundreds of thousands of clones, roughly nine tenths of them singletons. Sequences were obtained from PBMCs or T cells enriched from blood (not recorded which). The receptor source for this set is a woman under 40 who had recovered from COVID-19. Both conserved end residues are part of each CDR3. Each record gives: J gene, V gene, CDR3 protein.

J: TRBJ2-1
V: TRBV28
CDR3: CASSFSGRRYNEQFF

J: TRBJ1-2
V: TRBV11-2
CDR3: CASSGRDRGKANYGYTF

J: TRBJ2-2
V: TRBV27
CDR3: CASSSVAGGTGNTGELFF

J: TRBJ2-4
V: TRBV7-2
CDR3: CASSLALRGPAKNIQYF

J: TRBJ2-3
V: TRBV23-1
CDR3: CASCEAGQPFRFSSTDTQYF

J: TRBJ2-7
V: TRBV28
CDR3: CASSFPGTGISEQYF

J: TRBJ2-1
V: TRBV5-1
CDR3: CASSTPIRPGTGDYNEQFF

J: TRBJ2-5
V: TRBV14
CDR3: CASSQDEGAWETQYF

J: TRBJ1-2
V: TRBV7-9
CDR3: CASSPDSGYTF

J: TRBJ1-1
V: TRBV6-5
CDR3: CASSNRGPTEAFF

J: TRBJ1-6
V: TRBV7-8
CDR3: CASSLLGTGESPLHF

J: TRBJ1-6
V: TRBV5-4
CDR3: CASSAGQGNLNSPLHF

J: TRBJ1-1
V: TRBV7-9
CDR3: CASSLEKRDSRQAFF

J: TRBJ1-2
V: TRBV19
CDR3: CASSISTARRGYTF

J: TRBJ2-6
V: TRBV6-5
CDR3: CASSLQGPGANVLTF

J: TRBJ2-5
V: TRBV7-2
CDR3: CASSFRASGGRETQYF

J: TRBJ2-1
V: TRBV7-2
CDR3: CASVHGGLAGASSYNEQFF

J: TRBJ2-7
V: TRBV4-3
CDR3: CASSQLPPGQGSLSSYEQYF

J: TRBJ1-2
V: TRBV2
CDR3: CASREEGTPNYGYTF

J: TRBJ1-2
V: TRBV2
CDR3: CASRTDRGQGYTF

J: TRBJ1-5
V: TRBV6-5
CDR3: CASSPGLGGFVPQHF

J: TRBJ2-5
V: TRBV3-1/TRBV3-2
CDR3: CASSLPGQGQETQYF

J: TRBJ1-5
V: TRBV15
CDR3: CATSSTGAGGFQPQHF

J: TRBJ1-1
V: TRBV6-2/TRBV6-3
CDR3: CASSYSSSIEAFF

J: TRBJ2-7
V: TRBV4-1
CDR3: CASSHPGYRSSYEQYF

J: TRBJ2-7
V: TRBV30
CDR3: CAWSVLTAGSYEQYF

J: TRBJ1-6
V: TRBV7-9
CDR3: CAGARRSYNSPLHF

J: TRBJ2-3
V: TRBV9
CDR3: CASSPHGGAADTQYF

J: TRBJ1-2
V: TRBV18
CDR3: CASSPARDNYGYTF

J: TRBJ2-4
V: TRBV3-1/TRBV3-2
CDR3: CASSQEGQGSKVKNIQYF

J: TRBJ2-7
V: TRBV6-1
CDR3: CASSEASGEYEQYF

J: TRBJ2-5
V: TRBV3-1/TRBV3-2
CDR3: CASSQGAETQYF

J: TRBJ1-2
V: TRBV3-1/TRBV3-2
CDR3: CASSARDRGMDGYTF

J: TRBJ2-2
V: TRBV23-1
CDR3: CASSPVRGPLNTGELFF

J: TRBJ1-2
V: TRBV5-5
CDR3: CASSTPGERGYGYTF

J: TRBJ2-7
V: TRBV2
CDR3: CASRYSSGVSYEQYF

J: TRBJ1-4
V: TRBV5-4
CDR3: CASSQGAVEEKLFF

J: TRBJ2-5
V: TRBV27
CDR3: CASRPGQGWPETQYF

J: TRBJ1-4
V: TRBV7-9
CDR3: CASSLPENEKLFF

J: TRBJ1-5
V: TRBV28
CDR3: CASSQPQHSNQPQHF